Given below is one T cell receptor (beta chain) in context. The germline gives CDR1 KGHSH, CDR2 LQKENI. V was shortened by 6 bases and J by 6 bases, with 17 bases between the two germline ends. The CDR3 has 15 amino acids. Assay: immunoSEQ multiplex PCR; the TCRdb copy retains only in-frame clones and omits some. This repertoire shows under 300,000 clones, approximately 79% found once; its top ten account for around 3.6%. This entry comes from a study of blood T cell repertoires in COVID-19. This sequence was found in a woman in her thirties or forties with active or convalescent COVID-19. The chain combines TRBV18 with TRBJ2-2, with TRBD2 as a possible D gene (7 bases). Sequences were obtained from peripheral blood. The CDR3 nucleotides are TGTGCCAGCTCTCCCTCGCCGGGGGGCTCCGGGGAGCTGTTTTTT. Its translation is CASSPSPGGSGELFF. The full variable domain, with the rest looked up from reference TRBV18 and TRBJ2-2, is NAGVMQNPRHLVRRRGQEARLRCSPMKGHSHVYWYRQLPEEGLKFMVYLQKENIIDESGMPKERFSAEFPKEGPSILRIQQVVRGDSAAYFCASSPSPGGSGELFFGEGSRLTVL.